Described below is a single TCR beta chain sequence and its context. In its sample, this clone was seen once. The clone's antigen remains unknown. Per-base qualities were not stored, and no clone one base away is much larger. The CDR3 numbers 15 residues from cysteine through phenylalanine. Only CDR3 DNA is held: 45 bases, read in frame from base 1. V and J are trimmed by 2 bases and 2 bases, and the gene matches miss 5 bases of the junction. Based on the germline V gene, the CDR1 and CDR2 sequences are SGHRS and YFSETQ. This specimen belongs to a study of vaccination effects on CD4 cells after COVID-19 (dated by TCRdb to between 2020 and 2023). Background for the entire study: In the ViraFEST assay, PBMC were stimulated with viral peptide pools, and TCR sequencing was then used to find antigen-specific CD4+ T cell clonotypes based on their expansion. Each participant received two doses of an mRNA SARS-CoV-2 vaccine, either BNT162b2 or mRNA-1273. Pre-vaccine samples from a couple of convalescent patients were drawn 16 days and one week before the first dose, 142 and 148 days after COVID-19 diagnosis. Approximately 2 million PBMC per well were cultured in IMDM with around 5% human AB serum, 8.5 to 10 IU/ml IL-2 and gentamicin, plus 10 ug/ml peptides. SARS-CoV-2 spike-specific CD4+ TCR repertoires were compared before and after mRNA vaccination in COVID-19 convalescent patients and in infection-naive vaccine recipients. The full study included 10 to 11 COVID-19 convalescent patients and several SARS-CoV-2-naive healthy vaccine recipients. Cultures from other donors in the study were sequenced using the Oncomine TCR Beta short-read assay on an Illumina iSeq 100.

Libraries were made using the immunoSEQ multiplex PCR assay. DNA from the cultured and isolated CD4+ T cells underwent TCR beta CDR3 sequencing. As for how the authors treated the data: Non-productive TCR sequences were removed, reads were trimmed to the CDR3 region, and CDR3s of at least 7 amino acids were retained. The MANAFEST web app was used to pick out antigen-specific clonotypes by comparing their expansion in peptide wells with that in reference cultures. For clones to be considered positive, expansion at FDR<0.05 versus reference and all other wells, an odds ratio above 5, and a frequency above 0.1% in two replicate wells were required. Clonotypes significantly expanded in SARS-CoV-2 spike wells and in at least one common cold coronavirus spike condition were defined as cross-reactive. Levenshtein distance calculated with the stringdist R package was used to assess CDR3 similarity, and unrooted trees were constructed with ape in R 3.6.1. TCRdb obtained this table from immuneACCESS and retained in-frame rearrangements with V and J assigned. These tables miss some clones; where compared with another copy, unresolved V genes account for less than half of the shortfall, and the remainder is unexplained. From that table come the V and J calls and clone size; the DNA was used to work out D and trimming. This sample is represented by about 47,000 clones; 76% of them were singletons. The ten largest clones represent approximately 10% of the sample.

Points the paper makes about the study in general: In convalescent patients, the post-vaccine spike-reactive repertoire was composed mainly of new vaccine-induced clones that were largely distinct from infection-induced clones. Marked clonal contraction was observed in both infection-induced and vaccine-induced clones at late post-vaccination timepoints, consistent with waning T cell responses. The study was limited by a small number of convalescent patients, and early post-infection timepoints were lacking.

After more than 9 days of culture, CD4+ T cells were isolated with the EasySep CD4+ T cell isolation kit. PCR-confirmed SARS-CoV-2 infection had occurred in convalescent patients between March and December 2020, before the Alpha, Beta and Delta variants emerged in the United States. Half of the culture medium was replaced with fresh IL-2-containing medium on days 3 and 7. Each peptide stimulation condition was cultured in triplicate wells unless otherwise noted. PBMC were separated from whole blood using Ficoll-Paque Plus gradient centrifugation and were then either cryopreserved at -140C or used fresh. The QIAamp micro DNA kit was used to extract genomic DNA from the cultured CD4+ T cells.

This sample comprised CD4+ T cells from PBMCs cultured without peptide, obtained before COVID-19 vaccination. The chain joins TRBV5-1 to TRBJ2-3, and 7 junctional nucleotides match TRBD1. This TCR was recovered from a human donor who had a prior SARS-CoV-2 infection. The CDR3 protein sequence reads: CASSFLGQNTDTQYF. The DNA is TGCGCCAGCAGCTTTTTGGGACAGAACACAGATACGCAGTATTTT.